In this sample, the clone carrying this T cell receptor beta chain turned up many times. The antigen is not known. This record belongs to a study of neurological immune-mediated disorders. Study results and caveats: Private repertoires in all groups were suggested by the absence of shared CDR3 amino acid sequences among expanded clones across subjects.

Sequencing runs each yielded over 200 million TCR-beta sequences from 15-18 subjects. TCRdb analysed the 5' RACE reads with MiXCR anew, one entry per CDR3 protein. The sample holds about 35,000 distinct CDR3 sequences, 3% to 4% seen once. The receptor was isolated from a man aged 25 to 45 with multiple sclerosis. The specimen sequenced was PBMCs.

The CDR3 protein is CAISDLGGHNQPQHF. CDR3 nucleotide sequence: TGTGCCATCAGTGACCTCGGGGGGCACAATCAGCCCCAGCATTTT. The genes are TRBV10-3 and TRBJ1-5, with a possible D match to TRBD1 (6 bases). Germline V gives CDR1 ENHRY, CDR2 SYGVKD. This CDR3 spans 15 amino acids. V was clipped by 3 bases and J by 3 bases, with 12 bases between them.